Described below is a single T cell receptor beta chain sequence and its context. TCRdb keeps only in-frame clones here, not all; method: immunoSEQ multiplex PCR. The data show under 700,000 clones, with around 78% seen just once and around 0.012% held by the top ten. The source of the sample is a study of shared T cell receptors in the human thymus. CDR3 length: 13 amino acids. Looked up from germline, CDR1 is GTSNPN and CDR2 is SVGIG (reference sequence). V gave up 4 bases and J gave up 6 bases, with 13 bases separating them. The same sample was also used in a study of human thymus T cells.

The sequenced material came from thymocytes. This sequence joins TRBV30 and TRBJ1-3, with D perhaps TRBD1 (5 bases). This TCR came from a boy in the first two years of life with a congenital heart defect. The CDR3 is CAWNVRAENTIYF. The CDR3 DNA sequence: TGTGCCTGGAATGTCAGGGCGGAAAACACCATATATTTT.